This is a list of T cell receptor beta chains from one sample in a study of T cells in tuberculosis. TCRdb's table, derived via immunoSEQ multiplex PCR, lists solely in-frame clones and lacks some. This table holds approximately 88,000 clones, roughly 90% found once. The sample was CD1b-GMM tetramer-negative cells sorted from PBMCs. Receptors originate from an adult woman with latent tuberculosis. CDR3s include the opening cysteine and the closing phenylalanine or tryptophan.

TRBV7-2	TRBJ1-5	CASSLIVGQGLNQPQHF
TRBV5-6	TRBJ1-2	CASSLSAGGYGYTF
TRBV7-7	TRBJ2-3	CASSLGRRITDTQYF
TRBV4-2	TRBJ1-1	CASSQVRQGNTEAFF
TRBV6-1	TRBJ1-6	CASSATVRYLNSPLHF
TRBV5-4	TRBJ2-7	CASGLRDKTYEQYF
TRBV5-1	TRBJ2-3	CASSLDGRGRNTQYF
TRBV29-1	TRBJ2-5	CSVRTENQETQYF
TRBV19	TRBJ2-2	CASSGQANTGELFF
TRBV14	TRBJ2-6	CASTLSGANVLTF